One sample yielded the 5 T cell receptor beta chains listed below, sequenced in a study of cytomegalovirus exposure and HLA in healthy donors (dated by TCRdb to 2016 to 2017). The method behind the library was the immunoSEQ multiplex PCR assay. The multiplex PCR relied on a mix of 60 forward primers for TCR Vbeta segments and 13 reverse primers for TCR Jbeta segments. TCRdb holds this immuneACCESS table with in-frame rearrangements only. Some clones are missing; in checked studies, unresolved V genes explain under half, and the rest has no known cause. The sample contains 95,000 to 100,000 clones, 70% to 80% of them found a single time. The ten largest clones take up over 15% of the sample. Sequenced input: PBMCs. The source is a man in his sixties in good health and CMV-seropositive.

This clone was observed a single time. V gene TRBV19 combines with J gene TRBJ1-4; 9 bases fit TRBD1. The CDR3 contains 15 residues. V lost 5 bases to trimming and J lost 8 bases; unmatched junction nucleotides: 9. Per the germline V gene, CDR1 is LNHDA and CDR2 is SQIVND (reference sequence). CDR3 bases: TGTGCCAGTAGTTCCATCCGGGACAGGGTGGAAAAACTGTTTTTT. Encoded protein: CASSSIRDRVEKLFF.

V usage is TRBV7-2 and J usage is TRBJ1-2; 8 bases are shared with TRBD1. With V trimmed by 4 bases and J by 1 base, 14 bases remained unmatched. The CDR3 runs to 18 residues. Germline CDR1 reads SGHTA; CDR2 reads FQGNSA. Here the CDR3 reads CASSSRGVTGDFNYGYTF. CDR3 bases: TGTGCCAGCAGCTCTCGGGGTGTGACAGGGGACTTTAACTATGGCTACACCTTC.

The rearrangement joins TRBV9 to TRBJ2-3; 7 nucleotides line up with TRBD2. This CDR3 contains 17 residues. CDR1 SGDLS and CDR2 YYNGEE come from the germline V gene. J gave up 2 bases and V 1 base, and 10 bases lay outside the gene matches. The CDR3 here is CASSVRAGGGNTDTQYF. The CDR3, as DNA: TGTGCCAGCAGCGTAAGGGCTGGCGGGGGAAACACAGATACGCAGTATTTT. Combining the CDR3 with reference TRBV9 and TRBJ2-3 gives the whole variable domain DSGVTQTPKHLITATGQRVTLRCSPRSGDLSVYWYQQSLDQGLQFLIQYYNGEERAKGNILERFSAQQFPDLHSELNLSSLELGDSALYFCASSVRAGGGNTDTQYFGPGTRLTVL.

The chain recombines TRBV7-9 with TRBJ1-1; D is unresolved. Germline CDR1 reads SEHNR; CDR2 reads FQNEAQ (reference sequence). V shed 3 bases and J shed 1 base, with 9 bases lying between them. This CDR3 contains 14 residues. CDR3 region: CASSFDGENTEAFF. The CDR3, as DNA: TGTGCCAGCAGCTTTGACGGGGAGAACACTGAAGCTTTCTTT. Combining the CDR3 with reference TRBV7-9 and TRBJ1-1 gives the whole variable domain DTGVSQNPRHKITKRGQNVTFRCDPISEHNRLYWYRQTLGQGPEFLTYFQNEAQLEKSRLLSDRFSAERPKGSFSTLEIQRTEQGDSAMYLCASSFDGENTEAFFGQGTRLTVV.

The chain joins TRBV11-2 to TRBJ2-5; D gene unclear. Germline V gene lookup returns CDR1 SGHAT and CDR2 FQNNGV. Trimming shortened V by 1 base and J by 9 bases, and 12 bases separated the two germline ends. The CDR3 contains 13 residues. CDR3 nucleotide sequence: TGTGCCAGCAGCTTAGGACTCATCGAAGCCCAGTACTTC. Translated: CASSLGLIEAQYF.